This T cell receptor beta chain originates from a study of blood T cell repertoires in COVID-19. Turning to the study itself: Acute and convalescent COVID-19 samples came from the United States, Italy and Spain. The cDNA or gDNA used as material had been derived from T cells, B-cell-depleted T cells, or PBMCs.

Authors' data handling: How many nucleated cells were present was estimated from reference gene primer amplification. TCRdb's table, derived via immunoSEQ multiplex PCR, lists solely in-frame clones and lacks some. The V and J calls and clone size are taken from that table; D and trimming were inferred from the DNA. This sample has around 300,000 clones, with about nine tenths found just once. CDR1 LGHNA and CDR2 YSLEER come from the germline V gene. The germline V and J ends were trimmed by 1 base and 1 base, with 8 bases remaining between them. The CDR3 consists of 16 residues. The rearrangement links TRBV4-3 to TRBJ2-6; D perhaps matches TRBD2 (6 bases). The TCR originated in a woman in her 30s with active or convalescent COVID-19. Material: peripheral blood. CDR3 DNA sequence: TGCGCCAGCAGCCAAGTCGGGGGTTCTGGGGCCAACGTCCTGACTTTC. Protein: CASSQVGGSGANVLTF.